The next 8 T cell receptor beta chains were all read from a single sample in a study of OX40 agonist ivuxolimab in advanced cancers. The table came from immunoSEQ multiplex PCR; TCRdb's copy has only in-frame clones and leaves some out. This sample carries 39,000 or so clones, more than 80% of them seen once, and the ten largest clones take about 0.6%. The sequencing used CD4+ or CD8+ T cells sorted from blood, collected in a trial of the OX40 agonist ivuxolimab. The receptors derive from an adult with an advanced solid tumor such as melanoma, head and neck, liver or kidney cancer.

This clone turned up a few times. The CDR3 DNA reads TGTGCCTGGAGTGCCCACCTCGCTAACACCGGGGAGCTGTTTTTT. Residues: CAWSAHLANTGELFF. V usage is TRBV30 and J usage is TRBJ2-2; D unclear. CDR3 length: 15 amino acids. The ends were cut back, 1 base at V and 2 bases at J, with 11 bases in the middle. The germline V gene encodes CDR1 GTSNPN and CDR2 SVGIG (reference sequence).

This chain joins TRBV5-4 and TRBJ2-1; 15 bases fit TRBD2. CDR1 is SGHNT and CDR2 is YYREEE in the germline V gene (reference sequence). This CDR3 is built from 16 residues. V gave up 3 bases and J gave up 8 bases; unmatched junction bases: 6. CDR3 nucleotide sequence: TGTGCCAGCAGCTCGCGGACTAGCGGGGGGGCCTATGAGCAGTTCTTC. Encoded protein: CASSSRTSGGAYEQFF.

The chain is built from TRBV5-4 and TRBJ2-3; tentatively, D is TRBD2 (5 bases). The germline V and J ends were trimmed by 1 base and 3 bases, with 9 bases remaining between them. The V gene's germline CDR1 is SGHNT and CDR2 YYREEE (reference sequence). This CDR3 region has 14 residues. CDR3 coding DNA: TGTGCCAGCAGCTTGAGAAGAGGGACAGATACGCAGTATTTT. Protein: CASSLRRGTDTQYF.

V usage is TRBV6-5 and J usage is TRBJ2-1; D might be TRBD1 (6 bases). CDR1 MNHEY and CDR2 SVGAGI come from the germline V gene. The CDR3 consists of 13 residues. The germline V and J ends were trimmed by 9 bases and 3 bases, with 12 bases remaining between them. CDR3 coding DNA: TGTGCCAGTAAAGAGGACAGCTACAATGAGCAGTTCTTC. Its translation is CASKEDSYNEQFF.

The V and J genes are TRBV7-2 and TRBJ2-3, with D possibly TRBD2 on 7 matching bases. There are 14 residues in the CDR3. Trimming removed 5 bases from V and 6 bases from J, with 15 bases in between. Germline CDR1 is SGHTA and CDR2 is FQGNSA. The CDR3 reads CASSLHREGDTQYF. The CDR3 DNA follows: TGTGCCAGCAGCCTTCACAGGGAGGGTGATACGCAGTATTTT. The full variable domain, in which reference TRBV7-2 and TRBJ2-3 provide the parts outside the CDR3, is GAGVSQSPSNKVTEKGKDVELRCDPISGHTALYWYRQSLGQGLEFLIYFQGNSAPDKSGLPSDRFSAERTGGSVSTLTIQRTQQEDSAVYLCASSLHREGDTQYFGPGTRLTVL.

This rearrangement joins TRBV10-3 to TRBJ2-2, with 11 bases identical to TRBD2. Per the germline V gene, CDR1 is ENHRY and CDR2 is SYGVKD. CDR3 length: 18 residues. After removal of 6 bases from V and 1 base from J, the junction contained 10 bases not matched to a gene. CDR3 DNA sequence: TGTGCCATCAGGGACTTCCCCGGACTAGCGGGGAACACCGGGGAGCTGTTTTTT. This codes for CAIRDFPGLAGNTGELFF.

J is TRBJ2-2 and V is TRBV4-3; 7 nucleotides line up with TRBD2. Germline assignment: CDR1 LGHNA and CDR2 YSLEER. CDR3 length: 15 amino acids. After removal of 1 base from V and 1 base from J, the junction contained 0 bases not matched to a gene. The CDR3 reads CASSQGGGNTGELFF. The CDR3 DNA sequence: TGCGCCAGCAGCCAAGGCGGGGGGAACACCGGGGAGCTGTTTTTT.

V is TRBV7-2 and J is TRBJ2-5; weak D call: TRBD2 (6 bases). V was pared by 5 bases and J by 5 bases, with 15 bases between. Germline CDR1 and CDR2: SGHTA and FQGNSA. The CDR3 spans 14 residues. The chain's CDR3 is CASSAPGGMETQYF. The CDR3 nucleotides are TGTGCCAGCAGCGCCCCAGGAGGGATGGAGACCCAGTACTTC.